The 26 T cell receptor beta chains given below trace back to one sample, sequenced in a study of T cells after yellow fever vaccination. TCRdb re-called the 5' RACE reads through MiXCR, storing one row per CDR3 protein. The sample has 450,000 to 600,000 distinct CDR3 sequences, roughly a sixth seen once. This specimen was PBMCs, taken 5 days after the first yellow fever vaccination. The receptor set was obtained from a man between 18 and 35 years old who received the YFV17D yellow fever vaccine.

This clonotype was observed many times. The genes are TRBV5-1 and TRBJ2-2; D uncertain. CDR3 size: 16 residues. Trimming left V 3 bases short and J 4 bases short, with 16 bases between. In germline, CDR1 is SGHRS, CDR2 YFSETQ. The CDR3 nucleotides are TGCGCCAGCAGCTCGACTTCTTCCCTTACCACCGGGGAGCTGTTTTTT. Amino acids: CASSSTSSLTTGELFF. The variable domain in full, completed from reference TRBV5-1 and TRBJ2-2, reads KAGVTQTPRYLIKTRGQQVTLSCSPISGHRSVSWYQQTPGQGLQFLFEYFSETQRNKGNFPGRFSGRQFSNSRSEMNVSTLELGDSALYLCASSSTSSLTTGELFFGEGSRLTVL.

This clonotype was observed many times. The chain links TRBV18 to TRBJ2-1, with D perhaps TRBD2 (6 bases). There are 13 residues in the CDR3. Germline V gene lookup returns CDR1 KGHSH and CDR2 LQKENI. The ends were cut back, 2 bases at V and 4 bases at J, with 6 bases in the middle. CDR3 DNA: TGTGCCAGCTCACCAGGGGGGTACAATGAGCAGTTCTTC. Translating it yields CASSPGGYNEQFF.

V is TRBV6-1 and J is TRBJ1-6; D gene ambiguous. Trimming took off 5 bases at V and 5 bases at J, with 22 bases between the two ends. This CDR3 is 18 amino acids long. Germline CDR1 MNHNS, CDR2 SASEGT. The DNA for the CDR3 is TGTGCCAGCAGTACCCGGATAATGGACGTTCCCAATAATTCACCCCTCCACTTT. This sequence encodes CASSTRIMDVPNNSPLHF.

A few counts support this clonotype. CDR3 coding DNA: TGTGCCAGCAGCCGATCGGGACAGAGTTCCCAGCCCCAGCATTTT. Its translation is CASSRSGQSSQPQHF. The chain carries TRBV28 and TRBJ1-5, with 7 bases aligning to TRBD1. Looked up from germline, CDR1 is MDHEN and CDR2 is SYDVKM. The CDR3 is 15 amino acids. Losses at the gene ends were 6 bases for V and 7 bases for J; bases not matched to a gene: 12.

This chain uses TRBV5-1 with TRBJ2-5; 14 bases fit TRBD2. The CDR3 runs 16 residues. Germline-derived CDR1 and CDR2 are SGHRS and YFSETQ. J was trimmed by 4 bases and V by 2 bases; bases with no gene match: 4. The chain's CDR3 is CASSFGTSGGSETQYF. The CDR3 DNA reads as TGCGCCAGCAGCTTTGGGACTAGCGGGGGATCAGAGACCCAGTACTTC.

This clonotype was detected a few times. V and J are TRBV7-2 and TRBJ1-3; possibly TRBD1 for D (5 bases). The CDR3 runs 16 residues. Germline values: CDR1 SGHTA, CDR2 FQGNSA. The germline V and J ends were trimmed by 5 bases and 0 bases, with 14 bases remaining between them. The CDR3 DNA reads TGTGCCAGCAGCCCTGGGACGGCGATCTCTGGAAACACCATATATTTT. This codes for CASSPGTAISGNTIYF.

The chain employs TRBV20-1 and TRBJ1-2; D gene unclear. Germline V gene sequence: CDR1 DFQATT, CDR2 SNEGSKA (reference sequence). V dropped 2 bases and J dropped 5 bases, with 9 bases sitting between them. The CDR3 is 12 amino acids. The CDR3 DNA is TGCAGTGCTAGAATCCGACTTTATGGCTACACCTTC. As protein: CSARIRLYGYTF.

The chain joins TRBV4-1 to TRBJ2-7; D may be TRBD1 or TRBD2 (5 bases each). Germline CDR1 is MGHRA and CDR2 is YSYEKL. The length of the CDR3 is 12 residues. V was pared by 0 bases and J by 12 bases, with 12 bases between. As DNA, the CDR3 is TGCGCCAGCAGCCAAGATGGCCAGGGACGGTACTTC. It encodes CASSQDGQGRYF.

The table lists this clonotype with a few counts. V is TRBV20-1 and J is TRBJ2-5; D remains ambiguous. V lost 7 bases and J lost 4, with 19 bases in between. Germline lookup yields CDR1 DFQATT and CDR2 SNEGSKA (reference sequence). The CDR3 is 14 amino acids. Here the CDR3 reads CSGGNIGRRETQYF. The DNA for the CDR3 is TGCAGTGGCGGAAATATTGGGCGGCGAGAGACCCAGTACTTC.

The V and J genes are TRBV6-2 or TRBV6-3 and TRBJ2-7, with D maybe TRBD1 (6 bases). With 7 bases removed from V and 0 bases from J, the gap between germline ends came to 16 bases. Germline CDR1 reads MNHEY; CDR2 reads SVGEGT. There are 15 residues in the CDR3. CDR3 bases: TGTGCCAGCACCCTGGGACATACGACCTCCTACGAGCAGTACTTC. The encoded protein is CASTLGHTTSYEQYF.

The chain combines TRBV6-2 or TRBV6-3 with TRBJ2-7, with 7 bases matching TRBD1. V shed 8 bases and J 3 bases; nucleotides not matched to a gene: 4. The CDR3 length is 12 residues. In germline, CDR1 is MNHEY, CDR2 SVGEGT. The CDR3 sequence: CASSRQGYEQYV. The CDR3 DNA sequence: TGTGCCAGCTCTCGACAGGGCTACGAGCAGTACGTC.

This clonotype appeared many times. The rearrangement links TRBV18 to TRBJ2-1, with D perhaps matching TRBD2 (5 bases). Trimming shortened V by 3 bases and J by 7 bases, and 10 bases separated the two germline ends. Germline CDR1 is KGHSH and CDR2 is LQKENI. CDR3 size: 13 residues. The CDR3 coding sequence is TGTGCCAGCTCACCCGGACTCGAAAATGAGCAGTTCTTC. Translated: CASSPGLENEQFF.

V gene TRBV4-3 combines with J gene TRBJ2-5; 8 nucleotides agree with TRBD2. The germline V gene encodes CDR1 LGHNA and CDR2 YSLEER. The CDR3 contains 16 residues. V lost 0 bases, J lost 3 bases, and 6 bases stayed unmatched. The CDR3 DNA reads as TGCGCCAGCAGCCAAGAACTAGCGGCAGGAAAAGAGACCCAGTACTTC. As protein: CASSQELAAGKETQYF.

The chain uses TRBV5-1 and TRBJ1-1, with unresolved D. There are 15 residues in the CDR3. Trimming removed 4 bases at V and 1 base at J, with 14 bases between. Germline CDR1 is SGHRS and CDR2 is YFSETQ. CDR3 residues: CASSHSGGENTEAFF. The DNA for the CDR3 is TGCGCCAGCAGCCACTCGGGTGGGGAGAACACTGAAGCTTTCTTT. Looking up the rest from reference TRBV5-1 and TRBJ1-1 gives the full variable domain: KAGVTQTPRYLIKTRGQQVTLSCSPISGHRSVSWYQQTPGQGLQFLFEYFSETQRNKGNFPGRFSGRQFSNSRSEMNVSTLELGDSALYLCASSHSGGENTEAFFGQGTRLTVV.

This clonotype was found a few times. The chain couples TRBV10-3 to TRBJ2-7; the D is unclear. Trimming took 6 bases from V and 0 from J, leaving 9 bases between them. In germline, CDR1 is ENHRY, CDR2 SYGVKD. The CDR3 sequence is 13 residues long. CDR3 nucleotides: TGTGCCATCAGGAAGGGAAGCTCCTACGAGCAGTACGTC. Its translation is CAIRKGSSYEQYV.

This clonotype has a handful of counts. This chain links TRBV3-1 with TRBJ1-1, with TRBD1 identical over 10 bases. Germline CDR1 is LGHDT and CDR2 is YNNKEL (reference sequence). The CDR3 has 16 amino acids. Germline trimming cut 4 bases from V and 1 base from J; bases unmatched to any gene: 6. The CDR3, as DNA: TGTGCCAGCAGCCCCGGGACAGGGGTTGCGAACACTGAAGCTTTCTTT. This codes for CASSPGTGVANTEAFF.

This clonotype was counted only a few times. The genes are TRBV7-2 and TRBJ1-1, with a possible D match to TRBD1 (5 bases). The length of the CDR3 is 13 residues. The V end lost 2 bases, the J end lost 8 bases, and 12 bases lay between the germline ends. Germline V gives CDR1 SGHTA, CDR2 FQGNSA. The CDR3 is CASSLNRRGEAFF. The CDR3 DNA sequence: TGTGCCAGCAGCTTAAACAGGCGAGGGGAAGCTTTCTTT.

The V gene is TRBV14, the J gene TRBJ2-7; no reliable D call. The CDR3 is 13 amino acids. V was clipped by 4 bases and J by 1 base, with 8 bases between them. Germline V CDR1 and CDR2: SGHDN, FVKESK. The CDR3 sequence is CASSPAVSYEQYF. The CDR3 DNA reads TGTGCCAGCAGCCCGGCGGTGTCCTACGAGCAGTACTTC.

This clonotype showed up just a few times. The V call is TRBV10-3, the J call TRBJ2-1; 10 nucleotides align to TRBD1. The CDR3 has 15 residues. CDR1 is ENHRY and CDR2 is SYGVKD in the germline V gene. After removal of 5 bases from V and 7 bases from J, the junction contained 8 bases not matched to a gene. CDR3 amino acids: CAISKGQGTVNEQFF. In DNA form, the CDR3 reads TGTGCCATCAGTAAGGGACAGGGGACAGTAAATGAGCAGTTCTTC.

This clonotype was detected only a few times. The V gene is TRBV20-1, the J gene TRBJ2-5; unclear D gene. Trimming removed 6 bases at V and 4 bases at J, with 15 bases between. The CDR3 covers 13 residues. Germline values: CDR1 DFQATT, CDR2 SNEGSKA (reference sequence). The CDR3 DNA reads TGCAGTGCCCACACTCCCCAGTCAGAGACCCAGTACTTC. Protein product: CSAHTPQSETQYF.

This clonotype was seen a handful of times. The V gene is TRBV7-6, the J gene TRBJ2-7; D is unclear. V lost 5 bases and J lost 0, with 17 bases in between. The length of the CDR3 is 16 residues. Germline assignment: CDR1 SGHVS and CDR2 FNYEAQ. The CDR3 DNA sequence: TGTGCCAGCAGCCGAAAACCGGGCCCGAGCTCCTACGAGCAGTACGTC. Translating it yields CASSRKPGPSSYEQYV.

The chain recombines TRBV4-1 with TRBJ2-2; weak D call: TRBD2 (5 bases). This CDR3 has 15 amino acids. Per germline, CDR1 MGHRA and CDR2 YSYEKL. V lost 4 bases, J lost 5 bases, and 14 bases lay in between. The CDR3 region has the DNA TGCGCCAGCAGCCGGGTTGGATCGGGGACCGGGGAGCTGTTTTTT. Its protein is CASSRVGSGTGELFF.

The genes are TRBV7-6 and TRBJ2-2; TRBD2 matches 11 bases. Germline CDR1 is SGHVS and CDR2 is FNYEAQ. The CDR3 consists of 18 residues. The V and J ends lost 2 bases and 4 bases, in that order; junction bases with no gene match: 9. The CDR3 here is CASSLSPGSGGATGELFF. DNA of the CDR3: TGTGCCAGCAGCTTAAGCCCTGGTAGCGGGGGGGCCACCGGGGAGCTGTTTTTT.

V is TRBV25-1 and J is TRBJ1-5; D is ambiguous. V lost 1 base to trimming and J lost 7 bases, with 14 bases between them. CDR3 length: 15 residues. From germline, CDR1 is MGHDK and CDR2 SYGVNS. The CDR3 sequence is CASSESPAVRQPQHF. The DNA of the CDR3 is TGTGCCAGCAGTGAATCTCCCGCGGTCCGCCAGCCCCAGCATTTT.

The chain joins TRBV12-3 or TRBV12-4 to TRBJ2-2, with TRBD2 as a possible D gene (7 bases). The CDR3 has 15 amino acids. V shed 11 bases and J shed 6 bases, with 22 bases lying between them. CDR3 coding DNA: TGTGCCGGCAAAACCGGCGGGGGCCCCTCCGGGGAGCTGTTTTTT. It encodes CAGKTGGGPSGELFF.

This clonotype was seen many times. The chain is built from TRBV5-1 and TRBJ2-3; 7 positions match TRBD2. This CDR3 is 15 amino acids long. Germline CDR1 reads SGHRS; CDR2 reads YFSETQ. Germline trimming cut 0 bases from V and 2 bases from J; bases unmatched to any gene: 3. The CDR3 DNA reads TGCGCCAGCAGCTTGGTGCGGGGGAACACAGATACGCAGTATTTT. It yields the protein CASSLVRGNTDTQYF.